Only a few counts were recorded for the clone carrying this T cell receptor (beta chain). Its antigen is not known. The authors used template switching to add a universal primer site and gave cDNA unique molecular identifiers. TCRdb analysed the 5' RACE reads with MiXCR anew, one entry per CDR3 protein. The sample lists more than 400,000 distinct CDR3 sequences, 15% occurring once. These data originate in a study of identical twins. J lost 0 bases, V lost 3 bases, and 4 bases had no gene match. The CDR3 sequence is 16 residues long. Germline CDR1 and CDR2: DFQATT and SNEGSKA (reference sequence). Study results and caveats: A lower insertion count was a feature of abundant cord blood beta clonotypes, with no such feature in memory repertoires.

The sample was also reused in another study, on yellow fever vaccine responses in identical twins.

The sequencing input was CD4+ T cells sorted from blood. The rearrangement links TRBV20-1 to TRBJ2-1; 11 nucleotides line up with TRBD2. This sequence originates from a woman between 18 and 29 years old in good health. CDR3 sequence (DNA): TGCAGTGCTAGGACTCTAGCGGGGGGCTCCTACAATGAGCAGTTCTTC. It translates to CSARTLAGGSYNEQFF.